Presented here are 21 T cell receptor beta chains from one specimen sequenced in a study of monozygotic twins with inflammatory bowel disease. TCRdb reworked the 5' RACE reads into one entry per CDR3 protein, no DNA. This table holds more than 75,000 distinct CDR3 sequences. The sample taken for sequencing was blood. These receptors were taken from a human donor with ulcerative colitis or Crohn's disease, or a healthy co-twin of an affected twin (not recorded which).

This sequence joins TRBV20-1 and TRBJ2-3; absent DNA, TCRdb's TRBD1 call cannot be checked. This CDR3 has 16 residues. The germline V gene has CDR1 DFQATT and CDR2 SNEGSKA (reference sequence). The CDR3 protein is CSATGTGISLGRTQYF.

The rearrangement uses TRBV2 and TRBJ1-1. The CDR3 contains 14 residues. Germline CDR1 is SNHLY and CDR2 is FYNNEI. CDR3 amino acids: CASSELGLDTEAFF.

The V gene is TRBV7-9, the J gene TRBJ2-1. Per the germline V gene, CDR1 is SEHNR and CDR2 is FQNEAQ (reference sequence). The length of the CDR3 is 14 residues. CDR3 region: CASSLESEINEQFF.

The chain uses TRBV25-1 and TRBJ2-5; TCRdb picks TRBD2, but there is no DNA to check that call. This CDR3 region has 15 residues. Germline V gene sequence: CDR1 MGHDK, CDR2 SYGVNS. CDR3 in amino acids: CASSLMARPQETQYF. Variable domain in full (rest from reference TRBV25-1 and TRBJ2-5): EADIYQTPRYLVIGTGKKITLECSQTMGHDKMYWYQQDPGMELHLIHYSYGVNSTEKGDLSSESTVSRIRTEHFPLTLESARPSHTSQYLCASSLMARPQETQYFGPGTRLLVL.

The chain is built from TRBV7-6 and TRBJ2-7. The CDR3 totals 14 residues. Germline CDR1 reads SGHVS; CDR2 reads FNYEAQ. The chain's CDR3 is CAISYEPVGYEQYF.

The chain couples TRBV5-6 to TRBJ1-3; TCRdb names TRBD1, which stays unverified in the absence of DNA. CDR1 SGHDT and CDR2 YYEEEE come from the germline V gene. CDR3 length equals 15 residues. The CDR3 loop reads CASSPTGVRGNTIYF.

The genes are TRBV5-1 and TRBJ2-5; TCRdb's D gene call, TRBD1, goes unchecked for lack of DNA. CDR1 and CDR2 from the germline V gene are SGHRS and YFSETQ. The length of the CDR3 is 18 residues. This chain's CDR3 is CASSLEPDRGRVRETQYF. The variable domain in full, completed from reference TRBV5-1 and TRBJ2-5, reads KAGVTQTPRYLIKTRGQQVTLSCSPISGHRSVSWYQQTPGQGLQFLFEYFSETQRNKGNFPGRFSGRQFSNSRSEMNVSTLELGDSALYLCASSLEPDRGRVRETQYFGPGTRLLVL.

The rearrangement uses TRBV14 and TRBJ2-1; TCRdb selects TRBD2, and the lack of DNA leaves this call unchecked. Germline CDR1 is SGHDN and CDR2 is FVKESK. This CDR3 is 16 amino acids long. CDR3 sequence reads: CASSQDGRGRGAEQFF.

The chain joins TRBV20-1 to TRBJ1-2. The CDR3 covers 14 residues. Per the germline V gene, CDR1 is DFQATT and CDR2 is SNEGSKA (reference sequence). This CDR3 reads CSARAGRLNYGYTF.

The chain carries TRBV9 and TRBJ2-5; the D gene TCRdb calls, TRBD1, cannot be checked with no DNA. The CDR3 loop spans 15 amino acids. CDR1 is SGDLS and CDR2 is YYNGEE in the germline V gene. CDR3 amino acids: CATSATGVLGETQYF.

The chain couples TRBV25-1 to TRBJ2-1; TCRdb indicates TRBD2, and absent DNA this call remains unverified. There are 17 residues in the CDR3. The germline CDR1 and CDR2 sequences are MGHDK and SYGVNS. CDR3 region: CASSDLVDLSSYNEQFF.

V and J are TRBV7-9 and TRBJ1-1; no DNA is available, so the TRBD1 call from TCRdb remains unchecked. The CDR3 has 12 amino acids. The germline V gene encodes CDR1 SEHNR and CDR2 FQNEAQ (reference sequence). The CDR3 loop is CASRWGSTEAFF.

The chain joins TRBV12-3 or TRBV12-4 to TRBJ1-5; TCRdb designates TRBD1, a call that cannot be tested without DNA. The CDR3 length is 16 residues. CDR3 sequence reads: CASSPGDGTGSQPQHF.

The rearrangement links TRBV4-1 to TRBJ1-5. The CDR3 loop spans 15 amino acids. Germline V gene data show CDR1 as MGHRA and CDR2 as YSYEKL. The CDR3 sequence: CASSQDRSSGLPQHF.

CDR3 protein: CASSLVRGNNEQFF. This chain joins TRBV12-3 or TRBV12-4 and TRBJ2-1; TCRdb's D call, TRBD1, is unchecked because there is no DNA. This CDR3 region has 14 residues.

The chain recombines TRBV5-1 with TRBJ1-3; the TRBD1 assignment by TCRdb is unverifiable without DNA. The CDR3 runs 15 residues. Germline V CDR1 and CDR2: SGHRS, YFSETQ. The chain's CDR3 is CASSLAGAPGNTIYF.

This chain links TRBV10-3 with TRBJ2-3; TCRdb names TRBD2, which stays unverified in the absence of DNA. The CDR3 loop spans 13 amino acids. From germline, CDR1 is ENHRY and CDR2 SYGVKD. CDR3 sequence: CAISGGAADTQYF.

The V call is TRBV28, the J call TRBJ1-5; TCRdb calls TRBD1, which cannot be checked without DNA. The CDR3 is made up of 16 amino acids. Germline V gene data show CDR1 as MDHEN and CDR2 as SYDVKM. The CDR3 sequence: CASSVRTGVRNQPQHF.

The rearrangement uses TRBV5-1 and TRBJ2-7; the TCRdb call, TRBD1, lacks DNA for checking. The CDR3 covers 13 residues. Looked up from germline, CDR1 is SGHRS and CDR2 is YFSETQ. The CDR3 spells CASSRGTGGEQYF.

The chain is built from TRBV20-1 and TRBJ1-4; TCRdb's assignment of TRBD1 cannot be checked, as there is no DNA. Germline lookup yields CDR1 DFQATT and CDR2 SNEGSKA (reference sequence). The CDR3 is made up of 13 amino acids. This CDR3 reads CSAPNRGVEKLFF.

The genes are TRBV20-1 and TRBJ1-1. Germline CDR1 and CDR2: DFQATT and SNEGSKA (reference sequence). This CDR3 region has 13 residues. The CDR3 loop is CSARAQSGSEAFF.